Shown below are 26 T cell receptor beta chains from a single sample sequenced in a study of control samples from healthy donors and cancer patients. TCRdb's copy holds only in-frame clones and misses some; the assay was immunoSEQ multiplex PCR. The sample lists 130,000 or so clones; around 92% were seen once. The material sequenced was blood. The receptor source for this set is a woman aged 45 to 65 in good health.

V usage is TRBV10-3 and J usage is TRBJ1-1; no reliable D call. Germline assignment: CDR1 ENHRY and CDR2 SYGVKD. This CDR3 has 14 residues. Deletions cut 0 bases from V and 5 bases from J, with 10 bases between. CDR3 sequence (DNA): TGTGCCATCAGTGAGTCGTCACGAGGGACTGAAGCTTTCTTT. It codes for CAISESSRGTEAFF.

V and J are TRBV7-9 and TRBJ2-5; tentatively, D is TRBD2 (6 bases). The germline gives CDR1 SEHNR, CDR2 FQNEAQ (reference sequence). Trimming pared 1 base from V and 5 bases from J, leaving 14 bases between. The CDR3 runs 15 residues. The CDR3 sequence is CASSLESGLTETQYF. CDR3 nucleotide sequence: TGTGCCAGCAGCTTAGAGTCCGGACTAACGGAGACCCAGTACTTC. Complete variable domain (other parts from reference TRBV7-9 and TRBJ2-5): DTGVSQNPRHKITKRGQNVTFRCDPISEHNRLYWYRQTLGQGPEFLTYFQNEAQLEKSRLLSDRFSAERPKGSFSTLEIQRTEQGDSAMYLCASSLESGLTETQYFGPGTRLLVL.

This clone appeared a single time. The chain uses TRBV5-6 and TRBJ1-3; the match to TRBD1 covers 8 bases. V lost 3 bases to trimming and J lost 4 bases; unmatched junction nucleotides: 15. The germline gives CDR1 SGHDT, CDR2 YYEEEE. CDR3 length equals 18 residues. CDR3 residues: CASSSVPGQDRRGNTIYF. For the CDR3, the DNA is TGTGCCAGCAGCTCCGTCCCGGGACAGGACCGGAGGGGAAACACCATATATTTT.

V is TRBV15 and J is TRBJ2-3, with 7 bases that match TRBD2. Germline CDR1 LNHNV, CDR2 YYDKDF (reference sequence). Germline trimming cut 5 bases from V and 2 bases from J; bases unmatched to any gene: 7. The length of the CDR3 is 15 residues. CDR3 amino acids: CATSRSGDYTDTQYF. In DNA form, the CDR3 reads TGTGCCACCAGCCGGAGCGGGGACTACACAGATACGCAGTATTTT. Variable domain in full (rest from reference TRBV15 and TRBJ2-3): DAMVIQNPRYQVTQFGKPVTLSCSQTLNHNVMYWYQQKSSQAPKLLFHYYDKDFNNEADTPDNFQSRRPNTSFCFLDIRSPGLGDTAMYLCATSRSGDYTDTQYFGPGTRLTVL.

This CDR3 is CATSKEGGSSNYGYTF. DNA for the CDR3: TGTGCCACCAGCAAAGAGGGAGGCAGCTCCAACTATGGCTACACCTTC. The chain employs TRBV15 and TRBJ1-2, with no clear D. Looked up from germline, CDR1 is LNHNV and CDR2 is YYDKDF (reference sequence). The CDR3 is 16 residues long. Trimming stripped 4 bases from V and 2 bases from J, with 17 bases between.

The chain recombines TRBV3-1 (or the pseudogene TRBV3-2) with TRBJ1-2; the match to TRBD1 covers 8 bases. The J segment lost 7 bases and the V segment lost 4 bases, leaving 5 bases of the junction unmatched. The CDR3 spans 13 residues. From germline, CDR1 is LGHDT and CDR2 YNNKEL (reference sequence). CDR3 residues: CASSLDREGGYTF. The CDR3 bases are TGTGCCAGCAGCCTGGACAGGGAGGGTGGCTACACCTTC.

The rearrangement joins TRBV28 to TRBJ2-3, with 7 bases aligning to TRBD2. V was clipped by 2 bases and J by 1 base; unmatched bases: 12. Germline CDR1 and CDR2: MDHEN and SYDVKM. The CDR3 is 18 amino acids. The CDR3 is CASSLVSGTASGTDTQYF. CDR3 coding DNA: TGTGCCAGCAGTTTAGTCAGCGGGACCGCTTCTGGCACAGATACGCAGTATTTT.

V is TRBV5-6 and J is TRBJ1-1; perhaps TRBD1 as D (5 bases). Germline V gene sequence: CDR1 SGHDT, CDR2 YYEEEE. This CDR3 comprises 14 residues. V was cut by 4 bases and J by 1 base, with 11 bases left in between. CDR3 in DNA: TGTGCCAGCAGCCAGGGAAATACGAACACTGAAGCTTTCTTT. Protein: CASSQGNTNTEAFF.

This chain links TRBV28 with TRBJ1-2, with D maybe TRBD1 (6 bases). The germline V gene encodes CDR1 MDHEN and CDR2 SYDVKM. With 5 bases removed from V and 0 bases from J, the gap between germline ends came to 10 bases. This CDR3 comprises 14 residues. CDR3 protein: CASSTGKANYGYTF. The CDR3 coding sequence is TGTGCCAGCAGTACAGGGAAAGCTAACTATGGCTACACCTTC.

This chain links TRBV5-6 with TRBJ1-2; D remains ambiguous. Per the germline V gene, CDR1 is SGHDT and CDR2 is YYEEEE. V was shortened by 0 bases and J by 1 base, with 10 bases between the two germline ends. CDR3 length: 15 residues. CDR3 residues: CASSLGVDNNYGYTF. The CDR3 DNA reads as TGTGCCAGCAGCTTGGGGGTAGACAATAACTATGGCTACACCTTC.

The chain links TRBV5-1 to TRBJ1-1; 8 nucleotides align to TRBD1. V was pared by 4 bases and J by 7 bases, with 3 bases of the junction left unmatched. Germline-derived CDR1 and CDR2 are SGHRS and YFSETQ. The CDR3 extends over 12 amino acids. The CDR3 loop is CASSPGQGEAFF. The CDR3 DNA is TGCGCCAGCAGCCCCGGACAGGGTGAAGCTTTCTTT. Variable domain in full (rest from reference TRBV5-1 and TRBJ1-1): KAGVTQTPRYLIKTRGQQVTLSCSPISGHRSVSWYQQTPGQGLQFLFEYFSETQRNKGNFPGRFSGRQFSNSRSEMNVSTLELGDSALYLCASSPGQGEAFFGQGTRLTVV.

V gene TRBV4-2 combines with J gene TRBJ1-6; 8 nucleotides match TRBD1. J lost 6 bases, V lost 3 bases, and 7 bases had no gene match. From germline, CDR1 is LGHNA and CDR2 YNFKEQ. This CDR3 has 16 residues. DNA of the CDR3: TGTGCCAGCAGCCATACGGACAGGGTCAGTAATTCACCCCTCCACTTT. It translates to CASSHTDRVSNSPLHF.

The chain uses TRBV25-1 and TRBJ1-5; D remains ambiguous. V gave up 0 bases and J gave up 3 bases, with 6 bases separating them. Germline V gene data show CDR1 as MGHDK and CDR2 as SYGVNS. The CDR3 runs to 14 residues. In nucleotides, the CDR3 is TGTGCCAGCAGTGAATACGGCAACAATCAGCCCCAGCATTTT. It encodes CASSEYGNNQPQHF.

The chain couples TRBV14 to TRBJ2-7; the D is unclear. V was trimmed by 2 bases and J by 2 bases, leaving 13 bases between them. Per germline, CDR1 SGHDN and CDR2 FVKESK. The CDR3 runs 15 residues. In DNA, the CDR3 is TGTGCCAGCAGCCAATTGTGGCAGGAAACCTACGAGCAGTACTTC. Encoded protein: CASSQLWQETYEQYF.

The genes are TRBV5-1 and TRBJ1-1; D is uncertain. V was cut by 8 bases and J by 4 bases, with 18 bases left in between. The CDR3 is 14 amino acids. CDR1 and CDR2 from the germline V gene are SGHRS and YFSETQ. The CDR3 loop is CASRTAGSSTEAFF. The CDR3, as DNA: TGCGCCAGTCGGACTGCGGGGTCGAGCACTGAAGCTTTCTTT.

This clone was recorded once. The CDR3 nucleotides are TGTGCCAGCAGCCTCCAGGCAGGCTCCGGTGAAAAACTGTTTTTT. Amino acid sequence: CASSLQAGSGEKLFF. The chain joins TRBV6-5 to TRBJ1-4; D call uncertain. Trimming pared 6 bases from V and 7 bases from J, leaving 18 bases between. The length of the CDR3 is 15 residues. The germline V gene encodes CDR1 MNHEY and CDR2 SVGAGI.

This chain joins TRBV5-7 and TRBJ1-5; D possibly corresponds to TRBD1 (5 bases). TRBV5-7 is sorted into the ORF group, with uncertain function. The CDR3 is 19 residues long. Trimming pared 3 bases from V and 0 bases from J, leaving 22 bases between. The CDR3 loop reads CASSWGPGRETNSNQPQHF. The CDR3 DNA follows: TGTGCCAGCAGCTGGGGCCCGGGCCGGGAAACGAATAGCAATCAGCCCCAGCATTTT.

In its sample, this clone was seen a few times. The chain recombines TRBV27 with TRBJ2-7, with TRBD1 identical over 10 bases. CDR1 is MNHEY and CDR2 is SMNVEV in the germline V gene (reference sequence). The V and J ends lost 5 bases and 2 bases, in that order; junction bases with no gene match: 6. The length of the CDR3 is 15 residues. The CDR3 nucleotides are TGTGCCAGCAGTAGACCGGGACAGGGGACCTACGAGCAGTACTTC. Protein: CASSRPGQGTYEQYF.

J is TRBJ1-1 and V is TRBV3-1 (or the pseudogene TRBV3-2); weak D call: TRBD1 (5 bases). V shed 1 base and J shed 6 bases, with 12 bases lying between them. Germline CDR1 LGHDT, CDR2 YNNKEL (reference sequence). This CDR3 is 14 amino acids long. DNA of the CDR3: TGTGCCAGCAGCCAAGTTGACAGTAGCTCTGAAGCTTTCTTT. It specifies CASSQVDSSSEAFF.

The V and J genes are TRBV27 and TRBJ2-2; D gene uncertain. Trimming shortened V by 2 bases and J by 4 bases, and 5 bases separated the two germline ends. CDR1 and CDR2 from the germline V gene are MNHEY and SMNVEV (reference sequence). The CDR3 extends over 13 amino acids. CDR3 amino acids: CASSLHSTGELFF. CDR3 nucleotides: TGTGCCAGCAGTTTACACAGCACCGGGGAGCTGTTTTTT.

The gene calls are TRBV30 and TRBJ1-3, with D perhaps TRBD1 (6 bases). Germline V lookup: CDR1 GTSNPN, CDR2 SVGIG (reference sequence). V lost 5 bases, J lost 4 bases, and 15 bases lay in between. This CDR3 has 14 residues. The CDR3 sequence: CAWGGQGKGNTIYF. In DNA, the CDR3 is TGTGCCTGGGGGGGGCAGGGAAAGGGAAACACCATATATTTT.

This clone was seen more than once but under ten times. This chain joins TRBV3-1 (or the pseudogene TRBV3-2) and TRBJ2-3, with TRBD2 matching 7 bases. In germline, CDR1 is LGHDT, CDR2 YNNKEL (reference sequence). With V trimmed by 1 base and J by 2 bases, 3 bases remained unmatched. The CDR3 has 15 residues. The CDR3 protein is CASSQGREHTDTQYF. The CDR3 region has the DNA TGTGCCAGCAGCCAAGGGCGGGAGCACACAGATACGCAGTATTTT.

This clone was observed a single time. The chain has TRBV6-6 and TRBJ1-5; D perhaps matches TRBD1 (6 bases). Germline CDR1 is MNHNY and CDR2 is SVGAGI (reference sequence). With 9 bases removed from V and 4 bases from J, the gap between germline ends came to 13 bases. The CDR3 length is 13 residues. The CDR3 sequence: CASTPGANQPQHF. The CDR3 nucleotides read TGTGCCAGTACCCCGGGGGCAAATCAGCCCCAGCATTTT.

This clone has just a few counts. The V gene is TRBV18, the J gene TRBJ2-7, with D uncertain. V lost 3 bases, J lost 1 base, and 10 bases lay in between. This CDR3 is 14 amino acids long. CDR1 is KGHSH and CDR2 is LQKENI in the germline V gene. CDR3 protein: CASSPSGVSYEQYF. CDR3 coding DNA: TGTGCCAGCTCACCGAGTGGGGTTTCCTACGAGCAGTACTTC.

V usage is TRBV11-2 and J usage is TRBJ2-5, with 10 bases aligning to TRBD2. V was pared by 6 bases and J by 4 bases, with 8 bases of the junction left unmatched. This CDR3 region has 15 residues. Germline-derived CDR1 and CDR2 are SGHAT and FQNNGV. The CDR3 spells CASRSGGAKVETQYF. CDR3 DNA: TGTGCCAGCAGGAGCGGGGGGGCCAAGGTAGAGACCCAGTACTTC.

This clone was detected once. The V and J genes are TRBV30 and TRBJ2-7; D gene ambiguous. This CDR3 has 15 amino acids. Germline-derived CDR1 and CDR2 are GTSNPN and SVGIG (reference sequence). Trimming stripped 0 bases from V and 5 bases from J, with 17 bases between. CDR3 DNA: TGTGCCTGGAGTGTACTCAGACATCCCAGTAACGAGCAGTACTTC. It encodes CAWSVLRHPSNEQYF.